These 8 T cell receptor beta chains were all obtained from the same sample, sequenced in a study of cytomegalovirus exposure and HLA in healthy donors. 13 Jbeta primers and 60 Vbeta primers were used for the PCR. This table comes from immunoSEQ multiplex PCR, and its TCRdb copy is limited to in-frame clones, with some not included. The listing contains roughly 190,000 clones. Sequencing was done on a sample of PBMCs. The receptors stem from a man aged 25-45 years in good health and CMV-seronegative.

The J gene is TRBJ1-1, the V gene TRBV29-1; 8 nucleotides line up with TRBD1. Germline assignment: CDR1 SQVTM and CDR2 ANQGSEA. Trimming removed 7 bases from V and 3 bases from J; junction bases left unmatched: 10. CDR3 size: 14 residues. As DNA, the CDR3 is TGCAGCGCCCTTAGACAGGGGCCGGACACTGAAGCTTTCTTT. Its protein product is CSALRQGPDTEAFF.

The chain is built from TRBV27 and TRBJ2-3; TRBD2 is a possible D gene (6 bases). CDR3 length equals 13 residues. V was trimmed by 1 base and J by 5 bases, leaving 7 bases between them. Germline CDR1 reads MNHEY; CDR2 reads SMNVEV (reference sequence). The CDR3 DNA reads TGTGCCAGCAGTTTATGGCGGGGAGATACGCAGTATTTT. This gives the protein CASSLWRGDTQYF.

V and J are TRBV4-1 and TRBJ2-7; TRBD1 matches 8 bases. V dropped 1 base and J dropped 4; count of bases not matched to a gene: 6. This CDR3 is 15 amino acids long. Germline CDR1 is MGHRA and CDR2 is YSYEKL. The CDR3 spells CASSQGQGHSYEQYF. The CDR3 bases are TGCGCCAGCAGCCAAGGACAGGGGCATTCTTACGAGCAGTACTTC.

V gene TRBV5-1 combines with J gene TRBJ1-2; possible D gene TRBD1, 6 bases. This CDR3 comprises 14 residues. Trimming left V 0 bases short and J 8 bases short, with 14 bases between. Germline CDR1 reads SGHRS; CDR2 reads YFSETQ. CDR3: CASSLVSGERGYTF. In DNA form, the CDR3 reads TGCGCCAGCAGCTTGGTGTCAGGGGAAAGGGGCTACACCTTC.

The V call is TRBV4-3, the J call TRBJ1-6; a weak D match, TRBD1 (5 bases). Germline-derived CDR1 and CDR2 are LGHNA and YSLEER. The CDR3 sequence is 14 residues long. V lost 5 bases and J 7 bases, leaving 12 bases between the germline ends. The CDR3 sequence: CASSIDRRNSPLHF. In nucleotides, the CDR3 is TGCGCCAGCAGCATAGACAGAAGAAATTCACCCCTCCACTTT.

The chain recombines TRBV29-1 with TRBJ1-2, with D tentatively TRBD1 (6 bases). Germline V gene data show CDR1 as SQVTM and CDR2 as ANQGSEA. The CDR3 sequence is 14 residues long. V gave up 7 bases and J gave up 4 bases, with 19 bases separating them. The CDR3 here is CSATPGHEPYGYTF. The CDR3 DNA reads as TGCAGCGCGACCCCGGGACACGAACCCTATGGCTACACCTTC. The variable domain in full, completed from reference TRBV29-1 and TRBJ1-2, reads SAVISQKPSRDICQRGTSLTIQCQVDSQVTMMFWYRQQPGQSLTLIATANQGSEATYESGFVIDKFPISRPNLTFSTLTVSNMSPEDSSIYLCSATPGHEPYGYTFGSGTRLTVV.

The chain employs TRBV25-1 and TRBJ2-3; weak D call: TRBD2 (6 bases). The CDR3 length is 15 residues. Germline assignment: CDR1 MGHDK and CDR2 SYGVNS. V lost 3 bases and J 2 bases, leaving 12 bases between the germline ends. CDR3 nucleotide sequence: TGTGCCAGCAGTGATGGGACTTGGGACACAGATACGCAGTATTTT. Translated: CASSDGTWDTDTQYF.

This CDR3 is CASSYAYSGAYEQYF. As DNA, the CDR3 is TGTGCCAGCAGTTACGCCTACTCAGGGGCCTACGAGCAGTACTTC. The J gene is TRBJ2-7, the V gene TRBV6-5; maybe TRBD1 (6 bases). V gave up 2 bases and J gave up 2 bases, with 13 bases separating them. CDR3 length: 15 residues. Germline V CDR1 and CDR2: MNHEY, SVGAGI.